Presented here are 10 T cell receptor beta chains from one specimen sequenced in a study of tumor-infiltrating lymphocytes in primary liver carcinoma. With around 450 ng total RNA as template and a constant-region primer, TCR beta cDNA was made. Libraries of TCR beta came from three nested multiplex PCR rounds with slightly modified ARM-PCR. Researchers ran the first two PCR rounds for approximately 10 cycles each with TRBV1-TRBV30 forward primers and a C-beta reverse primer. TCRdb reprocessed the multiplex PCR reads via MiXCR and lists one record per CDR3 protein. The sample lists roughly 190,000 distinct CDR3 sequences, about 82% occurring once. Unsorted bulk tissue (roughly 19-30 mg) underwent RNA and DNA co-extraction. The specimen sequenced was tumor tissue from primary liver carcinoma. Receptor source: a man aged 35 to 55 with primary liver carcinoma and hepatitis B virus infection.

Points on this clonotype: One end of the junction fails to match germline, which may point to a read error. The chain carries TRBV12-3 or TRBV12-4 and TRBJ1-2; TRBD1 might be the D (5 bases). The CDR3 runs to 14 residues. This CDR3 reads CASSPSGTKYGYIF. CDR3 nucleotides: TGTGCCAGCAGCCCCTCGGGGACTAAATATGGCTACATCTTC.

This clonotype occurred once. Since the CDR3 does not end with the conserved phenylalanine or tryptophan, this likely comes from a read error. V gene TRBV13 combines with J gene TRBJ2-7; D remains ambiguous. Germline V CDR1 and CDR2: PRHDT, FYEKMQ (reference sequence). The CDR3 consists of 13 residues. The CDR3 sequence: CASSLGSSYEQYL. The CDR3 DNA reads as TGTGCCAGCAGCCTAGGGTCGTCCTACGAGCAGTACTTA.

This clonotype was picked up a small number of times. Relative to the germline gene, one junction end is altered; a read error may explain this. CDR3 amino acids: CAISLYYREAEAFF. CDR3 coding DNA: TGTGCCATCAGCTTGTACTACAGGGAGGCTGAAGCCTTCTTT. The rearrangement uses TRBV5-5 and TRBJ1-1; D may be TRBD1 (6 bases). Germline V lookup: CDR1 SGHKS, CDR2 YYEKEE (reference sequence). The CDR3 covers 14 residues.

Worth noting for this clonotype: An end of the junction differs from the germline gene, which may be a read error. The V call is TRBV11-2, the J call TRBJ2-2; 7 nucleotides agree with TRBD1. This CDR3 comprises 17 residues. Germline V gene lookup returns CDR1 SGHAT and CDR2 FQNNGV. As DNA, the CDR3 is TGTGCCGACAGAAAAGGGGGCTGGACGGCGAACACAGGGGAGCTGTTTTTT. Translating gives CADRKGGWTANTGELFF.

J is TRBJ1-2 and V is TRBV6-5, with 7 bases lining up with TRBD1. Germline assignment: CDR1 MNHEY and CDR2 SVGAGI. This CDR3 is built from 13 residues. Trimming at V came to 8 bases and at J to 6 bases, leaving 9 bases not matched to a gene. The CDR3: CASCRTGEDGYTF. The CDR3 DNA sequence: TGTGCCAGCTGTAGAACAGGGGAAGATGGCTACACCTTC.

On this clonotype: One base away lies a much larger clone, so this may be a sequencing read error. Because the CDR3 is missing its conserved closing phenylalanine or tryptophan, this is likely a read error. The chain combines TRBV28 with TRBJ1-6; D call uncertain. Trimming removed 4 bases from V and 9 bases from J, with 10 bases in between. Germline CDR1 reads MDHEN; CDR2 reads SYDVKM. The CDR3 extends over 13 amino acids. The CDR3: CASSSRSFSPLHL. CDR3 bases: TGTGCCAGCAGTTCCCGGTCCTTTTCACCCCTCCACTTA.

Worth noting for this clonotype: Relative to the germline gene, one junction end is altered; a read error may explain this. The genes are TRBV29-1 and TRBJ2-1; 10 bases are a match to TRBD2. CDR3 size: 14 residues. CDR1 is SQVTM, CDR2 ANQGSEA, per germline. The CDR3 spells CGVGAGGPRRGQFF. CDR3 in DNA: TGCGGCGTCGGAGCGGGAGGGCCGCGGCGTGGGCAGTTCTTC.

This rearrangement joins TRBV6-6 to TRBJ2-1; no definite D call. This CDR3 is built from 11 residues. Germline CDR1 and CDR2: MNHNY and SVGAGI (reference sequence). CDR3 protein: CDRSSRDEQFF. As DNA, the CDR3 is TGTGACAGATCGAGTCGGGATGAGCAGTTCTTC.

This clonotype was recorded at least ten times. The gene calls are TRBV19 and TRBJ2-2; D could derive from TRBD1 or TRBD2 (7 bases each). The V gene lost 5 bases and the J gene lost 4 bases, with 17 bases spanning the gap. From germline, CDR1 is LNHDA and CDR2 SQIVND (reference sequence). The CDR3 has 16 amino acids. For the CDR3, the DNA is TGTGCCAGTAGTCCCCAGGGGGGGCTGTCCACCGGGGAGCTGTTTTTT. It yields the protein CASSPQGGLSTGELFF.

CDR3 sequence: CASSLMGLENTWVQNEKLFF. The CDR3 coding sequence is TGTGCCAGCAGTTTAATGGGTCTGGAGAATACGTGGGTCCAGAATGAAAAACTGTTTTTT. The chain carries TRBV28 and TRBJ1-4; D ambiguous. The CDR3 length is 20 residues. V shed 2 bases and J shed 5 bases, with 27 bases lying between them. Looked up from germline, CDR1 is MDHEN and CDR2 is SYDVKM.